The clone carrying this TCR beta chain was counted a few times. Its antigen remains unidentified. Coverage ceases 3 residues before the CDR3 finishes, and the germline J gene fills in the end. The sample comes from a study of T cell clonality in common variable immunodeficiency. General observations from the study: Common variable immunodeficiency TCR beta sequences reportedly had fewer deletions and N-nucleotide insertions. TCRbeta clonality was increased in CVID versus healthy controls.

Germline V lookup: CDR1 LNHDA, CDR2 SQIVND (reference sequence). This CDR3 comprises 14 residues. V shed 5 bases and J 4 bases; nucleotides not matched to a gene: 4. The assay was immunoSEQ multiplex PCR, and TCRdb's table has in-frame clones only and misses some. The sample presents around 15,000 clones, none singletons. This TCR derives from a human donor with common variable immunodeficiency. This chain links TRBV19 with TRBJ1-4, with TRBD1 identical over 7 bases. Sequencing was done on a sample of peripheral blood mononuclear cells. The CDR3 DNA, read in part, is TGTGCCAGTAGTGGGACAGTAATTAATGAAAAA. Protein sequence: CASSGTVINEK. The full CDR3 protein is CASSGTVINEKLFF.